Below, 16 T cell receptor beta chains from the same sample are listed, as sequenced in a study of blood T cell repertoires in COVID-19 (dated by TCRdb to 2019 to 2021). The library was made by the immunoSEQ multiplex PCR assay. Drawn from immuneACCESS, this table holds only the in-frame rearrangements with V and J called that TCRdb kept. Clones are partly lost; checked studies trace under half to an unresolved V gene and leave the rest unexplained. The sample yields 100,000 to 150,000 clones; around 81% were counted once. Jointly, the top ten make up under 4.5% of the sample. The specimen was peripheral blood. The receptors originated from a woman in her 50s with acute or convalescent COVID-19.

V is TRBV27 and J is TRBJ1-5, with D perhaps TRBD1 (5 bases). Germline loops: CDR1 MNHEY, CDR2 SMNVEV (reference sequence). The CDR3 sequence is 13 residues long. V gave up 4 bases and J gave up 7 bases, with 11 bases separating them. The DNA of the CDR3 is TGTGCCAGCAGTTCGGAAGGGGAACAGCCCCAGCATTTT. This codes for CASSSEGEQPQHF.

V usage is TRBV5-4 and J usage is TRBJ2-3; TRBD2 agrees at 9 bases. The junction had 6 bases not matched to a gene; V was cut back by 4 bases and J by 0 bases. The V gene's germline CDR1 is SGHNT and CDR2 YYREEE (reference sequence). The CDR3 is 16 residues long. In DNA, the CDR3 is TGTGCCAGCAGCCTATCTAGCGGGGCTAGCACAGATACGCAGTATTTT. Amino acids: CASSLSSGASTDTQYF.

The chain links TRBV7-9 to TRBJ2-2; 8 nucleotides match TRBD1. The CDR3 spans 17 residues. CDR1 and CDR2 from the germline V gene are SEHNR and FQNEAQ (reference sequence). The trim removed 0 bases at V and 0 bases at J, leaving 3 bases unmatched. CDR3 sequence: CASSLARTGPNTGELFF. CDR3 in DNA: TGTGCCAGCAGCTTAGCAAGGACAGGGCCGAACACCGGGGAGCTGTTTTTT.

This clone occurred a few times. The chain joins TRBV5-4 to TRBJ2-3, with D uncertain. V was pared by 4 bases and J by 3 bases, with 6 bases between. Looked up from germline, CDR1 is SGHNT and CDR2 is YYREEE (reference sequence). The CDR3 is made up of 12 amino acids. Here the CDR3 reads CASSQETDTQYF. CDR3 bases: TGTGCCAGCAGCCAAGAGACAGATACGCAGTATTTT. Full variable domain (remainder filled in from reference TRBV5-4 and TRBJ2-3): ETGVTQSPTHLIKTRGQQVTLRCSSQSGHNTVSWYQQALGQGPQFIFQYYREEENGRGNFPPRFSGLQFPNYSSELNVNALELDDSALYLCASSQETDTQYFGPGTRLTVL.

The chain uses TRBV15 and TRBJ2-1; TRBD1 might be the D (6 bases). The CDR3 sequence is 15 residues long. Trimming took off 0 bases at V and 2 bases at J, with 8 bases between the two ends. CDR1 is LNHNV and CDR2 is YYDKDF in the germline V gene (reference sequence). The DNA of the CDR3 is TGTGCCACCAGCAGAGAAACAGGGACCTACAATGAGCAGTTCTTC. It encodes CATSRETGTYNEQFF. Filled out from reference TRBV15 and TRBJ2-1, the complete variable domain reads DAMVIQNPRYQVTQFGKPVTLSCSQTLNHNVMYWYQQKSSQAPKLLFHYYDKDFNNEADTPDNFQSRRPNTSFCFLDIRSPGLGDTAMYLCATSRETGTYNEQFFGPGTRLTVL.

On this clone itself: An end of the junction differs from the germline gene, which may be a read error. The chain couples TRBV12-3 or TRBV12-4 to TRBJ1-2; perhaps TRBD1 as D (6 bases). This CDR3 region has 12 residues. Here the CDR3 reads CASSWGHYGYTF. In nucleotides, the CDR3 is TGTGCCAGCAGTTGGGGGCACTACGGCTACACCTTC.

This rearrangement joins TRBV6-5 to TRBJ2-2; 7 nucleotides agree with TRBD1. Germline CDR1 is MNHEY and CDR2 is SVGAGI. The J segment lost 6 bases and the V segment lost 6 bases, leaving 7 bases of the junction unmatched. The CDR3 length is 14 residues. CDR3 protein: CASRETGLAGELFF. In DNA form, the CDR3 reads TGTGCCAGCAGGGAGACAGGGTTGGCCGGGGAGCTGTTTTTT.

This chain uses TRBV6-4 with TRBJ2-1, with a possible D match to TRBD2 (5 bases). Germline-derived CDR1 and CDR2 are MRHNA and SNTAGT. V was cut by 6 bases and J by 0 bases, with 6 bases left in between. The CDR3 runs to 13 residues. The CDR3 sequence: CASSRDSYNEQFF. In nucleotides, the CDR3 is TGTGCCAGCAGCCGGGACTCCTACAATGAGCAGTTCTTC.

Note on this clone: This same CDR3 is encoded by further DNA sequences in the sample. As DNA, the CDR3 is TGTGCCAGCAGCCGTGGACTGACCTACGAGCAGTACTTC. It specifies CASSRGLTYEQYF. This rearrangement joins TRBV3-1 (or the pseudogene TRBV3-2) to TRBJ2-7; a possible D gene is TRBD2 (5 bases). The germline gives CDR1 LGHDT, CDR2 YNNKEL (reference sequence). The CDR3 runs to 13 residues. Between the trimmed V and J ends, which lost 4 bases and 2 bases, there was a span of 9 bases.

The chain is built from TRBV2 and TRBJ2-1; 12 positions agree with TRBD2. The CDR3 is 14 residues long. Per the germline V gene, CDR1 is SNHLY and CDR2 is FYNNEI. V lost 8 bases and J lost 4; bases outside the gene matches: 3. Written as DNA, the CDR3 is TGTGCCAGCCGACTAGCGGGAGAATACAATGAGCAGTTCTTC. Translating it yields CASRLAGEYNEQFF.

The chain links TRBV28 to TRBJ2-5; possible D gene TRBD2, 5 bases. Germline V gene data show CDR1 as MDHEN and CDR2 as SYDVKM. The CDR3 has 14 amino acids. V gave up 2 bases and J gave up 7 bases, with 14 bases separating them. CDR3 DNA sequence: TGTGCCAGCAGTTTAGATACCATCCGGGGGACCCAGTACTTC. It yields the protein CASSLDTIRGTQYF.

As for this clone: A read error may produce the germline difference seen at one junction end. The chain has TRBV5-1 and TRBJ1-6; TRBD1 is a possible D gene (6 bases). The CDR3 contains 14 residues. From germline, CDR1 is SGHRS and CDR2 YFSETQ. CDR3 residues: CASTLGDTASPLHF. The CDR3 coding sequence is TGCGCCAGCACCTTGGGGGACACGGCTTCACCCCTCCACTTT.

The rearrangement joins TRBV5-1 to TRBJ2-5, with TRBD2 matching over 7 bases. The germline CDR1 and CDR2 sequences are SGHRS and YFSETQ. V lost 4 bases and J lost 0; bases outside the gene matches: 9. The CDR3 covers 16 residues. CDR3 sequence reads: CASSRRTRSYQETQYF. Here the CDR3 DNA reads TGCGCCAGCAGCCGACGGACTAGATCGTACCAAGAGACCCAGTACTTC.

Concerning this clone: Other DNA sequences in this sample translate to the same CDR3. This rearrangement joins TRBV7-2 to TRBJ1-5; 9 bases fit TRBD1. Germline CDR1 SGHTA, CDR2 FQGNSA. There are 15 residues in the CDR3. Unmatched junction bases numbered 4, after V lost 1 base and J lost 6 bases. CDR3 amino acids: CASSLGTGVRQPQHF. The CDR3 DNA sequence: TGTGCCAGCAGCTTAGGGACAGGGGTGCGTCAGCCCCAGCATTTT.

This chain uses TRBV7-9 with TRBJ2-1, with D maybe TRBD2 (5 bases). Trimming left V 5 bases short and J 5 bases short, with 10 bases between. The CDR3 spans 13 residues. CDR1 is SEHNR, CDR2 FQNEAQ, per germline (reference sequence). The chain's CDR3 is CASSPTGDNEQFF. The DNA for the CDR3 is TGTGCCAGCAGCCCAACCGGGGACAATGAGCAGTTCTTC.

J is TRBJ1-1 and V is TRBV11-2; TRBD1 agrees at 7 bases. This CDR3 is built from 12 residues. The germline gives CDR1 SGHAT, CDR2 FQNNGV. J was trimmed by 5 bases and V by 4 bases; bases with no gene match: 1. The CDR3 DNA sequence: TGTGCCAGCAGCTCAGGGGGGACTGAAGCTTTCTTT. It yields the protein CASSSGGTEAFF. The full variable domain, with the rest looked up from reference TRBV11-2 and TRBJ1-1, is EAGVAQSPRYKIIEKRQSVAFWCNPISGHATLYWYQQILGQGPKLLIQFQNNGVVDDSQLPKDRFSAERLKGVDSTLKIQPAKLEDSAVYLCASSSGGTEAFFGQGTRLTVV.